This T cell receptor beta chain appears in the sequencing data of a study of preoperative IRX-2 immunotherapy in early breast cancer. Data came from immunoSEQ multiplex PCR; TCRdb stores just in-frame clones and leaves some out. The sample has 25,000 to 30,000 clones, roughly four fifths seen once. Treatment described: preoperative locoregional IRX-2 cytokine immunotherapy. Samples came from a phase Ib trial of preoperative locoregional IRX-2 cytokine immunotherapy. CDR3 length equals 15 residues. Looked up from germline, CDR1 is MGHDK and CDR2 is SYGVNS. V was pared by 7 bases and J by 3 bases, with 16 bases between.

This TCR derives from a human donor with breast cancer. The sample consisted of lymph node tissue, taken after IRX-2 immunotherapy. The genes are TRBV25-1 and TRBJ1-3, with D tentatively TRBD1 (5 bases). The CDR3: CASNQGFSRGNTIYF. In DNA form, the CDR3 reads TGTGCCAGCAACCAGGGTTTTTCTCGTGGAAACACCATATATTTT.